Following are 13 T cell receptor beta chains from one sample sequenced in a study of T-cell memory formation after mild COVID-19. TCRdb ran MiXCR on the 5' RACE reads and lists one entry per CDR3 protein. The table lists under 300,000 distinct CDR3 sequences, 9.4% of them singletons. The sequenced sample consisted of PBMCs or a T cell subset sorted from them (not recorded which). The receptors shown here come from a man between 18 and 35 years old who had mild COVID-19 (a few samples of this study predate the infection). Cell type and time point are not known.

J is TRBJ1-1 and V is TRBV12-3 or TRBV12-4, with a tentative D call TRBD1 (5 bases). The CDR3 is made up of 13 amino acids. V was clipped by 6 bases and J by 5 bases, with 13 bases between them. CDR3 DNA: TGTGCCAGCAGCCCCCCTGACAGAACTGAAGCTTTCTTT. Translating gives CASSPPDRTEAFF.

In this sample, this clonotype turned up a few times. The chain joins TRBV4-3 to TRBJ2-2, with TRBD1 matching 8 bases. CDR3 length equals 15 residues. CDR1 LGHNA and CDR2 YSLEER come from the germline V gene. Unmatched junction bases numbered 4, after V lost 2 bases and J lost 5 bases. CDR3 sequence reads: CASSQLDRATGELFF. The CDR3 region has the DNA TGCGCCAGCAGCCAACTGGACAGGGCTACCGGGGAGCTGTTTTTT.

This chain links TRBV12-3 or TRBV12-4 with TRBJ1-2; D remains unclear. The CDR3 runs to 12 residues. V lost 10 bases, J lost 2 bases, and 11 bases lay in between. CDR3 sequence reads: CATTELNYGYTF. The CDR3 region has the DNA TGTGCCACCACGGAATTGAACTATGGCTACACCTTC.

This sequence joins TRBV5-4 and TRBJ2-5; D gene ambiguous. V was trimmed by 1 base and J by 5 bases, leaving 15 bases between them. Germline CDR1 SGHNT, CDR2 YYREEE (reference sequence). The CDR3 length is 15 residues. CDR3 region: CASSLYSMQVETQYF. The CDR3 nucleotides are TGTGCCAGCAGCTTGTATTCGATGCAGGTGGAGACCCAGTACTTC.

The chain uses TRBV5-1 and TRBJ2-3; 10 bases agree with TRBD2. The V gene's germline CDR1 is SGHRS and CDR2 YFSETQ. The CDR3 has 18 amino acids. J gave up 6 bases and V 3 bases, and 16 bases lay outside the gene matches. Here the CDR3 reads CASSSGTSDVKYRDTQYF. CDR3 nucleotide sequence: TGCGCCAGCAGCTCCGGGACTAGCGACGTCAAATACCGGGATACGCAGTATTTT.

This clonotype was counted only a few times. The chain combines TRBV6-2 or TRBV6-3 with TRBJ2-1; 13 positions agree with TRBD2. Germline CDR1 and CDR2: MNHEY and SVGEGT. Trimming at V came to 6 bases and at J to 7 bases, leaving 6 bases not matched to a gene. This CDR3 contains 15 residues. The CDR3 protein is CASRTSGGSGNEQFF. CDR3 nucleotide sequence: TGTGCCAGCAGGACTAGCGGGGGGTCCGGGAATGAGCAGTTCTTC.

There are a few counts of this clonotype. This rearrangement joins TRBV3-1 to TRBJ1-3; unclear D gene. CDR3 length equals 15 residues. CDR1 is LGHDT, CDR2 YNNKEL, per germline (reference sequence). Trimming removed 1 base from V and 0 bases from J, with 7 bases in between. The CDR3 protein is CASSQGEHSGNTIYF. The CDR3 nucleotides are TGTGCCAGCAGCCAAGGCGAGCACTCTGGAAACACCATATATTTT.

The gene calls are TRBV6-2 or TRBV6-3 and TRBJ2-2, with D possibly TRBD2 on 6 matching bases. The CDR3 loop spans 16 amino acids. V was trimmed by 6 bases and J by 6 bases, leaving 20 bases between them. CDR1 is MNHEY, CDR2 SVGEGT, per germline. CDR3 nucleotides: TGTGCCAGCAGCCCTAGGCGGGGAGCAGAACCCGGGGAGCTGTTTTTT. It encodes CASSPRRGAEPGELFF.

The J gene is TRBJ2-5, the V gene TRBV12-3 or TRBV12-4; D is perhaps TRBD1 or TRBD2 (5 bases each). This CDR3 region has 16 residues. V was cut by 6 bases and J by 5 bases, with 22 bases left in between. The CDR3, as DNA: TGTGCCAGCAGGCCCCGGGACCCCGGGGCGGATGAGACCCAGTACTTC. This sequence encodes CASRPRDPGADETQYF.

This clonotype has a count of ten or more. V usage is TRBV23-1 and J usage is TRBJ1-1, with a possible D match to TRBD1 (6 bases). TRBV23-1 is recorded as an ORF, its role being uncertain. The CDR3 runs to 17 residues. With 1 base removed from V and 6 bases from J, the gap between germline ends came to 21 bases. This CDR3 reads CASSQWDIRGRGPEAFF. CDR3 nucleotides: TGCGCCAGCAGTCAATGGGACATCCGAGGACGGGGTCCTGAAGCTTTCTTT.

This clonotype was seen a few times. The chain combines TRBV11-2 with TRBJ1-4; maybe TRBD1 (6 bases). V lost 5 bases and J 8 bases, leaving 15 bases between the germline ends. The germline CDR1 and CDR2 sequences are SGHAT and FQNNGV. The CDR3 spans 14 residues. CDR3 residues: CASSRGGAGEKLFF. The DNA of the CDR3 is TGTGCCAGCAGCCGGGGGGGGGCTGGGGAAAAACTGTTTTTT.

The chain carries TRBV6-5 and TRBJ1-1; TRBD1 aligns across 11 bases. Germline CDR1 MNHEY, CDR2 SVGAGI. The CDR3 is 17 amino acids. V trimming: 4 bases; J trimming: 4 bases; junction bases outside the gene matches: 11. The CDR3 sequence is CASSFPMGDRGTTEAFF. In nucleotides, the CDR3 is TGTGCCAGCAGTTTCCCCATGGGGGACAGGGGGACCACTGAAGCTTTCTTT.

This chain connects TRBV6-5 to TRBJ2-3; TRBD1 matches 10 bases. Losses at the gene ends were 6 bases for V and 6 bases for J; bases not matched to a gene: 9. The germline V gene encodes CDR1 MNHEY and CDR2 SVGAGI. CDR3 length equals 15 residues. The CDR3 nucleotides are TGTGCCAGCAGCTCCGGGACAGGGGTTTCGGATACGCAGTATTTT. Translated, it gives CASSSGTGVSDTQYF.